This entry lists 25 T cell receptor beta chains sequenced from one sample in a study of PD-1 blockade in classical Hodgkin lymphoma. Time point meaning: cycle 4 day 1 (C4D1), after six to seven weeks of nivolumab. Each of the patients experienced relapse following autologous stem cell transplantation, and their brentuximab vedotin exposure differed. With magnetic negative selection, CD4+ T cells were purified from PBMCs that had been thawed. Sequencing was performed with immunoSEQ multiplex PCR; in TCRdb, only in-frame clones are kept and a portion is missing. The sample shows 25,000 to 30,000 clones, approximately 86% of them seen only once. This material consisted of CD4+ T cells from blood, taken before the fourth cycle of nivolumab. Receptors originate from a human donor with classical Hodgkin lymphoma.

For the CDR3, the DNA is TGTGCCATCAGTCGTGGGGGGGCCCCTACCTTCTACGAGCAGTACTTC. Residues: CAISRGGAPTFYEQYF. The V gene is TRBV10-3, the J gene TRBJ2-7; tentative D call: TRBD2 (7 bases). V lost 5 bases and J lost 3, with 20 bases in between. The CDR3 has 16 amino acids. Looked up from germline, CDR1 is ENHRY and CDR2 is SYGVKD.

The chain recombines TRBV11-2 with TRBJ2-5; 8 bases match TRBD2. Germline assignment: CDR1 SGHAT and CDR2 FQNNGV. This CDR3 region has 17 residues. The junction had 13 bases not matched to a gene; V was cut back by 5 bases and J by 2 bases. The DNA of the CDR3 is TGTGCCAGCAGCAAGACACTAGCGGCCGCTGGGCAAGAGACCCAGTACTTC. This gives the protein CASSKTLAAAGQETQYF.

The rearrangement uses TRBV7-9 and TRBJ2-5; no clear D gene. TRBJ2-7 matches the DNA end more closely, so the J call is doubtful. This CDR3 region has 15 residues. Germline CDR1 reads SEHNR; CDR2 reads FQNEAQ (reference sequence). DNA of the CDR3: TGTGCCAGCAGCCTTGACTGGACCGATCCCTACGAGCAGTACTTC. Translated, it gives CASSLDWTDPYEQYF.

V and J are TRBV10-3 and TRBJ2-2; D may be TRBD2 (5 bases). V shed 6 bases and J shed 5 bases, with 13 bases lying between them. In germline, CDR1 is ENHRY, CDR2 SYGVKD. The CDR3 contains 14 residues. The CDR3 nucleotides are TGTGCCATCAGCGAAGTCCTAGCAACCGGGGAGCTGTTTTTT. It encodes CAISEVLATGELFF.

This chain joins TRBV28 and TRBJ1-1; D not resolved. This CDR3 has 14 amino acids. The germline V gene encodes CDR1 MDHEN and CDR2 SYDVKM. Trimming removed 5 bases from V and 0 bases from J, with 10 bases in between. CDR3 protein: CASSRSIMNTEAFF. The CDR3 DNA reads TGTGCCAGCAGTCGCTCCATCATGAACACTGAAGCTTTCTTT.

This clone occurred once. CDR3 region: CASSLRAGGPTDTQYF. The CDR3 DNA sequence: TGCGCCAGCAGCTTGAGGGCGGGGGGGCCCACAGATACGCAGTATTTT. The J gene is TRBJ2-3, the V gene TRBV5-1, with TRBD2 identical over 9 bases. The CDR3 runs to 16 residues. Trimming removed 1 base from V and 2 bases from J; junction bases left unmatched: 5. CDR1 SGHRS and CDR2 YFSETQ come from the germline V gene. The complete variable domain, with remaining parts taken from reference TRBV5-1 and TRBJ2-3, reads KAGVTQTPRYLIKTRGQQVTLSCSPISGHRSVSWYQQTPGQGLQFLFEYFSETQRNKGNFPGRFSGRQFSNSRSEMNVSTLELGDSALYLCASSLRAGGPTDTQYFGPGTRLTVL.

The V and J genes are TRBV18 and TRBJ2-2, with no clear D. V was clipped by 7 bases and J by 7 bases, with 16 bases between them. CDR1 is KGHSH and CDR2 is LQKENI in the germline V gene. This CDR3 is built from 14 residues. This chain's CDR3 is CASFPGGSGGELFF. Written as DNA, the CDR3 is TGTGCCAGCTTTCCCGGTGGGTCCGGCGGGGAGCTGTTTTTT.

The chain combines TRBV7-7 with TRBJ2-5; 7 bases fit TRBD2. The V gene end was trimmed by 4 bases and the J gene end by 1 base; junction bases not matched to a gene: 6. In germline, CDR1 is SSHAT, CDR2 FNYEAQ (reference sequence). CDR3 length: 15 residues. The CDR3 DNA is TGTGCCAGCAGCTCCGGGAGGACTGGCCAAGAGACCCAGTACTTC. Translation: CASSSGRTGQETQYF.

The J gene is TRBJ1-6, the V gene TRBV11-2; possibly TRBD1 for D (5 bases). The CDR3 consists of 14 residues. Germline V gives CDR1 SGHAT, CDR2 FQNNGV. Trimming took 5 bases from V and 5 from J, leaving 10 bases between them. The CDR3 loop reads CASSQGRNNSPLHF. The CDR3 DNA follows: TGTGCCAGCAGCCAGGGACGTAATAATTCACCCCTCCACTTT. Combining the CDR3 with reference TRBV11-2 and TRBJ1-6 gives the whole variable domain EAGVAQSPRYKIIEKRQSVAFWCNPISGHATLYWYQQILGQGPKLLIQFQNNGVVDDSQLPKDRFSAERLKGVDSTLKIQPAKLEDSAVYLCASSQGRNNSPLHFGNGTRLTVT.

The gene calls are TRBV5-4 and TRBJ2-2, with D unclear. The V end lost 0 bases, the J end lost 4 bases, and 13 bases lay between the germline ends. CDR1 and CDR2 from the germline V gene are SGHNT and YYREEE (reference sequence). The CDR3 is 16 amino acids. In nucleotides, the CDR3 is TGTGCCAGCAGCTTGGATAGCAGGACCTTCACCGGGGAGCTGTTTTTT. It encodes CASSLDSRTFTGELFF.

This chain links TRBV5-1 with TRBJ1-4, with D possibly matching TRBD1 (6 bases). Germline CDR1 and CDR2: SGHRS and YFSETQ. V lost 7 bases and J 5 bases, leaving 9 bases between the germline ends. The CDR3 covers 12 residues. The CDR3 here is CASRGGNEKLFF. The CDR3 DNA follows: TGCGCCAGCCGAGGGGGAAATGAAAAACTGTTTTTT. The full variable domain, completed using reference TRBV5-1 and TRBJ1-4, is KAGVTQTPRYLIKTRGQQVTLSCSPISGHRSVSWYQQTPGQGLQFLFEYFSETQRNKGNFPGRFSGRQFSNSRSEMNVSTLELGDSALYLCASRGGNEKLFFGSGTQLSVL.

The gene calls are TRBV7-8 and TRBJ2-7; 7 bases line up with TRBD2. V shed 5 bases, J shed 5 bases, and the junction held 15 bases outside the gene matches. The CDR3 totals 16 residues. Per the germline V gene, CDR1 is SGHVS and CDR2 is FQNEAQ. This CDR3 is CASSPRASGTPNEQYF. For the CDR3, the DNA is TGTGCCAGCAGCCCAAGGGCGAGCGGGACGCCTAACGAGCAGTACTTC. Drawing the rest from reference TRBV7-8 and TRBJ2-7, the complete variable domain is GAGVSQSPRYKVAKRGQDVALRCDPISGHVSLFWYQQALGQGPEFLTYFQNEAQLDKSGLPSDRFFAERPEGSVSTLKIQRTQQEDSAVYLCASSPRASGTPNEQYFGPGTRLTVT.

The sample holds one count of this clone. The chain recombines TRBV7-9 with TRBJ1-1; the match to TRBD1 covers 9 bases. Trimming removed 5 bases from V and 3 bases from J; junction bases left unmatched: 4. The germline CDR1 and CDR2 sequences are SEHNR and FQNEAQ (reference sequence). The CDR3 loop spans 14 amino acids. This chain's CDR3 is CASSPRTGDTEAFF. DNA for the CDR3: TGTGCCAGCAGCCCCCGGACAGGGGACACTGAAGCTTTCTTT.

The rearrangement joins TRBV15 to TRBJ2-5; no reliable D call. Trimming shortened V by 1 base and J by 7 bases, and 10 bases separated the two germline ends. Per the germline V gene, CDR1 is LNHNV and CDR2 is YYDKDF (reference sequence). The CDR3 extends over 13 amino acids. CDR3 protein: CATSRVAWGTQYF. The CDR3 DNA reads as TGTGCCACCAGCAGAGTCGCTTGGGGGACCCAGTACTTC.

The chain recombines TRBV11-3 with TRBJ2-3, with 10 positions matching TRBD2. The CDR3 is 16 residues long. J lost 3 bases, V lost 5 bases, and 8 bases had no gene match. Looked up from germline, CDR1 is SGHNT and CDR2 is YENEEA. For the CDR3, the DNA is TGTGCCAGCAGCCCCGGACTAGCGGAGACTACAGATACGCAGTATTTT. The encoded protein is CASSPGLAETTDTQYF. Full variable domain (rest looked up from reference TRBV11-3 and TRBJ2-3): EAGVVQSPRYKIIEKKQPVAFWCNPISGHNTLYWYLQNLGQGPELLIRYENEEAVDDSQLPKDRFSAERLKGVDSTLKIQPAELGDSAVYLCASSPGLAETTDTQYFGPGTRLTVL.

This chain joins TRBV9 and TRBJ2-1; TRBD2 agrees at 7 bases. The V gene end was trimmed by 2 bases and the J gene end by 0 bases; junction bases not matched to a gene: 11. The CDR3 has 18 residues. Germline CDR1 is SGDLS and CDR2 is YYNGEE. The CDR3 reads CASSVGRDYSSSYNEQFF. The CDR3 DNA reads TGTGCCAGCAGCGTGGGCCGGGACTACTCGAGCTCCTACAATGAGCAGTTCTTC. Full variable domain (remainder filled in from reference TRBV9 and TRBJ2-1): DSGVTQTPKHLITATGQRVTLRCSPRSGDLSVYWYQQSLDQGLQFLIQYYNGEERAKGNILERFSAQQFPDLHSELNLSSLELGDSALYFCASSVGRDYSSSYNEQFFGPGTRLTVL.

This clone has more than one count but fewer than ten. V and J are TRBV28 and TRBJ1-2; no definite D call. Germline V CDR1 and CDR2: MDHEN, SYDVKM. The CDR3 has 13 residues. Trimming cost V 3 bases and J 0 bases, with 5 bases left between them. CDR3 sequence reads: CASSLTANYGYTF. In DNA form, the CDR3 reads TGTGCCAGCAGTTTGACGGCTAACTATGGCTACACCTTC.

The chain has TRBV4-2 and TRBJ1-5; TRBD1 matches at 9 bases. V shed 4 bases, J shed 7 bases, and the junction held 8 bases outside the gene matches. Germline CDR1 LGHNA, CDR2 YNFKEQ. This CDR3 spans 15 amino acids. The CDR3 region is CASSRDRERRQPQHF. CDR3 nucleotide sequence: TGTGCCAGCAGCCGGGACAGGGAGAGACGACAGCCCCAGCATTTT.

The V call is TRBV28, the J call TRBJ2-2; 12 positions match TRBD2. Germline V gives CDR1 MDHEN, CDR2 SYDVKM. J gave up 5 bases and V 7 bases, and 2 bases lay outside the gene matches. The CDR3 extends over 14 amino acids. The CDR3 DNA is TGTGCCAGCAAACTAGCGGGAGGAACCGGGGAGCTGTTTTTT. Translation gives CASKLAGGTGELFF.

This sequence joins TRBV10-3 and TRBJ2-1; 11 bases match TRBD2. V gave up 7 bases and J gave up 0 bases; unmatched junction bases: 8. CDR3 length: 17 amino acids. In germline, CDR1 is ENHRY, CDR2 SYGVKD. The DNA for the CDR3 is TGTGCCATCAAAAATAGCGGGGGGGAGAGCTCCTACAATGAGCAGTTCTTC. Its translation is CAIKNSGGESSYNEQFF.

The genes are TRBV18 and TRBJ2-1, with D possibly matching TRBD2 (6 bases). The CDR3 totals 13 residues. V lost 3 bases and J lost 8, with 11 bases in between. Germline CDR1 KGHSH, CDR2 LQKENI. The CDR3 region has the DNA TGTGCCAGCTCACCGACTAGTAAGGATGAGCAGTTCTTC. It translates to CASSPTSKDEQFF.

V and J are TRBV29-1 and TRBJ2-7, with a weak D call TRBD1 (8 bases). The CDR3 has 13 residues. From germline, CDR1 is SQVTM and CDR2 ANQGSEA. V lost 5 bases and J 3 bases, leaving 14 bases between the germline ends. The DNA for the CDR3 is TGCAGCGTTTGGAACAGGGGGGGCTACGAGCAGTACTTC. It encodes CSVWNRGGYEQYF.

The DNA of the CDR3 is TGTGCCAGTAGTATGGAAGGACCCCAGTGCGAGCAGTACTTC. Its translation is CASSMEGPQCEQYF. The chain combines TRBV19 with TRBJ2-7, with D uncertain. The CDR3 totals 14 residues. Looked up from germline, CDR1 is LNHDA and CDR2 is SQIVND (reference sequence). V lost 3 bases and J lost 6, with 15 bases in between.

This clone was recorded a few times. The chain carries TRBV25-1 and TRBJ1-2, with TRBD1 as a possible D gene (5 bases). Trimming took off 1 base at V and 8 bases at J, with 14 bases between the two ends. Germline loops: CDR1 MGHDK, CDR2 SYGVNS. CDR3 length: 14 residues. CDR3: CASSESPRAGGYTF. CDR3 nucleotide sequence: TGTGCCAGCAGTGAATCCCCCAGGGCTGGCGGCTACACCTTC.

This chain connects TRBV7-6 to TRBJ2-5, with 7 positions matching TRBD2. V shed 5 bases and J 7 bases; nucleotides not matched to a gene: 10. This CDR3 has 14 residues. Germline values: CDR1 SGHVS, CDR2 FNYEAQ. This chain's CDR3 is CASSPTSRDSTQYF. The DNA of the CDR3 is TGTGCCAGCAGCCCGACTAGCAGGGATTCGACCCAGTACTTC.